This entry is about one T cell receptor (beta chain). Its antigen is undetermined. V gave up 6 bases and J gave up 7 bases, with 12 bases separating them. Germline V lookup: CDR1 SGHTA, CDR2 FQGNSA. The CDR3 is made up of 13 amino acids. This sample was taken from a study of T cell responses to AZD1222 COVID-19 vaccine. Here immunoSEQ multiplex PCR was the method, and the copy in TCRdb shows in-frame clones only, minus some. The data contain tens of thousands of clones, 87% of them singletons. Overall study findings and caveats: Repertoire sampling was restricted to post-peak T cell response timepoints. The study reported that nearly half of spike-specific TCRs target unmutated variant regions. Only 5 or 6 people who got AZD1222 tested seropositive at baseline.

The sample consisted of peripheral blood, taken 28 days after the second AZD1222 dose. This clonotype was sampled from an adult who received the AZD1222 COVID-19 vaccine. This chain links TRBV7-2 with TRBJ1-4; D possibly corresponds to TRBD1 (5 bases). CDR3 protein: CASSKDRSEKLFF. CDR3 sequence (DNA): TGTGCCAGCAGTAAAGACAGAAGTGAAAAACTGTTTTTT.